This TCR beta chain was captured in a study of radiotherapy plus CTLA-4 blockade in lung cancer. Study summary: Across the patients, objective responses occurred in about 19%, and disease control in roughly 31%.

The CDR3 has 16 residues. From germline, CDR1 is MGHRA and CDR2 YSYEKL. The ends were cut back, 2 bases at V and 10 bases at J, with 21 bases in the middle. Clones were read by immunoSEQ multiplex PCR, and TCRdb kept only the in-frame ones, dropping some. The table includes around 53,000 clones, less than 90% detected once. The TCR comes from a human donor with non-small cell lung cancer that progressed on radiotherapy plus ipilimumab. Some clones in this sample may be carry-over from other donors' samples. The V and J genes are TRBV4-1 and TRBJ2-1, with D possibly TRBD1 on 6 matching bases. Sequences were derived from peripheral blood, sampled from a patient treated with radiotherapy plus ipilimumab. CDR3 nucleotides: TGCGCCAGCAGCCAATTCGAAGGGACACCTTTTGGGGAGCAGTTCTTC. Translation: CASSQFEGTPFGEQFF.